These 14 T cell receptor beta chains originate from one sample sequenced in a study of prognosis after radiotherapy for stage I lung cancer. Researchers used two-round multiplex PCR to amplify TCR beta CDR3 starting from genomic DNA. Gene-specific primers for each TRBV and TRBJ gene drove first-round PCR. In TCRdb, the multiplex PCR reads were re-called with MiXCR into one record per CDR3 protein. The sample holds under 50,000 distinct CDR3 sequences, roughly 25% seen once. The sequenced sample was PBMCs, obtained before or after stereotactic body radiation therapy (not recorded which). These receptors were obtained from a donor of 50 years or more with non-small cell lung cancer.

This clonotype was seen ten or more times. The J gene is TRBJ2-5, the V gene TRBV7-9; D might be TRBD1 or TRBD2, each matching 6 bases. The germline V gene has CDR1 SEHNR and CDR2 FQNEAQ (reference sequence). CDR3 length equals 14 residues. V was clipped by 2 bases and J by 5 bases, with 12 bases between them. CDR3 sequence: CASSLQGRLETQYF. CDR3 DNA sequence: TGTGCCAGCAGCTTACAGGGGAGGTTGGAGACCCAGTACTTC.

The V and J genes are TRBV28 and TRBJ2-5; 8 bases align to TRBD2. Per the germline V gene, CDR1 is MDHEN and CDR2 is SYDVKM. This CDR3 has 16 amino acids. V shed 10 bases and J 4 bases; nucleotides not matched to a gene: 17. CDR3 sequence: CANSPLRGAGGETQYF. CDR3 coding DNA: TGTGCCAACAGCCCCCTCCGGGGTGCGGGGGGAGAGACCCAGTACTTC.

There are a few counts of this clonotype. The chain has TRBV5-4 and TRBJ1-1; 8 bases agree with TRBD1. The CDR3 contains 13 residues. Trimming at V came to 4 bases and at J to 7 bases, leaving 6 bases not matched to a gene. Germline V gene sequence: CDR1 SGHNT, CDR2 YYREEE (reference sequence). The CDR3 sequence: CASSLDRGGEAFF. In DNA, the CDR3 is TGTGCCAGCAGCCTAGACAGGGGTGGTGAAGCTTTCTTT.

This chain joins TRBV19 and TRBJ1-1; 7 nucleotides agree with TRBD1. This CDR3 has 18 amino acids. Germline V gives CDR1 LNHDA, CDR2 SQIVND (reference sequence). V lost 5 bases, J lost 0 bases, and 15 bases stayed unmatched. This chain's CDR3 is CASSARPVQGQLNTEAFF. The CDR3 DNA reads as TGTGCCAGTAGTGCCCGTCCGGTACAGGGGCAGCTGAACACTGAAGCTTTCTTT.

This clonotype came up many times. The chain employs TRBV19 and TRBJ1-5; no clear D gene. CDR3 size: 13 residues. CDR1 and CDR2 from the germline V gene are LNHDA and SQIVND (reference sequence). Trimming took off 4 bases at V and 3 bases at J, with 7 bases between the two ends. CDR3 bases: TGTGCCAGTAGTAGGACCTACAATCAGCCCCAGCATTTT. Its protein is CASSRTYNQPQHF.

This clonotype was recorded many times. The chain is built from TRBV7-6 and TRBJ1-5, with D unresolved. Germline V gene sequence: CDR1 SGHVS, CDR2 FNYEAQ. The CDR3 has 12 residues. V lost 1 base to trimming and J lost 4 bases, with 2 bases between them. Written as DNA, the CDR3 is TGTGCCAGCAGCTTAGAGAATCAGCCCCAGCATTTT. The encoded protein is CASSLENQPQHF. The whole variable domain, filled in from reference TRBV7-6 and TRBJ1-5, reads GAGVSQSPRYKVTKRGQDVALRCDPISGHVSLYWYRQALGQGPEFLTYFNYEAQQDKSGLPNDRFSAERPEGSISTLTIQRTEQRDSAMYRCASSLENQPQHFGDGTRLSIL.

This clonotype was counted many times. V and J are TRBV13 and TRBJ2-3, with D maybe TRBD1 (5 bases). The CDR3 extends over 14 amino acids. V dropped 1 base and J dropped 3 bases, with 8 bases sitting between them. Germline-derived CDR1 and CDR2 are PRHDT and FYEKMQ (reference sequence). CDR3 nucleotides: TGTGCCAGCAGCTTAGAGCAGGGAACAGATACGCAGTATTTT. Protein: CASSLEQGTDTQYF.

About this clonotype: Possible read error: a much larger clone is one base away. The chain is built from TRBV7-9 and TRBJ1-4; D gene uncertain. V was trimmed by 6 bases and J by 6 bases, leaving 11 bases between them. The CDR3 contains 13 residues. Germline V gene data show CDR1 as SEHNR and CDR2 as FQNEAQ (reference sequence). The CDR3 DNA sequence: TGTGCCAGCAGTAAACGGGCAGATGAAAAACTGTTTTTT. It encodes CASSKRADEKLFF.

This clonotype has ten or more counts. The rearrangement uses TRBV28 and TRBJ2-1; TRBD2 is a possible D gene (7 bases). The V end lost 2 bases, the J end lost 5 bases, and 13 bases lay between the germline ends. The germline V gene encodes CDR1 MDHEN and CDR2 SYDVKM. This CDR3 contains 15 residues. In DNA form, the CDR3 reads TGTGCCAGCAGTTTAGGGGGGGCGCGAAACAATGAGCAGTTCTTC. Encoded protein: CASSLGGARNNEQFF.

This clonotype was counted at least ten times. The chain carries TRBV30 and TRBJ1-6; D gene uncertain. V was clipped by 6 bases and J by 2 bases, with 17 bases between them. Germline V gene lookup returns CDR1 GTSNPN and CDR2 SVGIG (reference sequence). The CDR3 is made up of 16 amino acids. CDR3 in amino acids: CACSVSVHTYNSPLHF. The DNA for the CDR3 is TGTGCCTGTTCCGTCTCGGTGCACACCTATAATTCACCCCTCCACTTT.

This clonotype was detected many times. The V gene is TRBV7-9, the J gene TRBJ1-1; unclear D gene. The germline V gene has CDR1 SEHNR and CDR2 FQNEAQ (reference sequence). The length of the CDR3 is 13 residues. The ends were cut back, 5 bases at V and 3 bases at J, with 10 bases in the middle. CDR3 in DNA: TGTGCCAGCAGCCTAGAGGCCCACACTGAAGCTTTCTTT. The encoded protein is CASSLEAHTEAFF.

This clonotype was recorded many times. The CDR3 loop is CASSRGTGSVEQYF. CDR3 DNA sequence: TGTGCCAGCAGCAGAGGGACAGGATCGGTCGAGCAGTACTTC. The rearrangement joins TRBV9 to TRBJ2-7; TRBD1 matches 8 bases. The germline gives CDR1 SGDLS, CDR2 YYNGEE. The CDR3 is 14 amino acids. Trimming at V came to 4 bases and at J to 6 bases, leaving 9 bases not matched to a gene.

This clonotype has more than one count but fewer than ten. One base separates it from a far larger clone, so it is likely a read error. The chain has TRBV6-2 or TRBV6-3 and TRBJ2-7; 7 nucleotides line up with TRBD2. The V gene end was trimmed by 5 bases and the J gene end by 5 bases; junction bases not matched to a gene: 12. The germline V gene encodes CDR1 MNHEY and CDR2 SVGEGT. The CDR3 spans 15 residues. The CDR3 DNA is TGTGCCAGCAGTGAAGCGTGGGGGGGGGACCACGAGCAGTACTTC. Translation: CASSEAWGGDHEQYF.

In this sample, this clonotype turned up many times. The chain recombines TRBV5-1 with TRBJ1-1; 7 bases fit TRBD1. CDR3 length: 15 residues. After removal of 4 bases from V and 0 bases from J, the junction contained 6 bases not matched to a gene. Germline V gene lookup returns CDR1 SGHRS and CDR2 YFSETQ. This chain's CDR3 is CASSVSGTVNTEAFF. CDR3 sequence (DNA): TGCGCCAGCAGCGTTTCCGGGACAGTGAACACTGAAGCTTTCTTT.